This entry concerns a single T cell receptor (beta chain). CDR3 length equals 14 residues. The germline V and J ends were trimmed by 0 bases and 3 bases, with 10 bases remaining between them. Germline-derived CDR1 and CDR2 are SGHNT and YYREEE (reference sequence). Here immunoSEQ multiplex PCR was the method, and the copy in TCRdb shows in-frame clones only, minus some. The sample lists 350,000 to 450,000 clones; 70% to 90% were seen once. These data are taken from a study of blood T cell repertoires in COVID-19. Study-wide background: Nucleic acid was either cDNA or gDNA, and it came from T cells, B-cell-depleted T cells, or PBMCs.

Sequencing input: peripheral blood. This rearrangement joins TRBV5-4 to TRBJ2-7; D uncertain. This TCR was sampled from a human donor in a cohort sampled during active COVID-19. CDR3 sequence reads: CASSLGGGDYEQYF. In DNA, the CDR3 is TGTGCCAGCAGCTTGGGTGGCGGCGACTACGAGCAGTACTTC.